This is a list of T cell receptor beta chains from one sample in a study of T cell responses to AZD1222 COVID-19 vaccine. Sequencing used immunoSEQ multiplex PCR; TCRdb keeps in-frame clones, though not all of them. The sample has some 120,000 clones, about 80% seen once. The material was peripheral blood, obtained on day 0 of AZD1222 vaccination. The receptors here all came from an adult in good health. The CDR3 runs from the conserved cysteine through the conserved F or W. A D gene is named only where the DNA matches it firmly. Only some rows state a clone size, as once, few, many or a class for expanded clones.

D gene	J gene	clone size	V gene	CDR3 protein	CDR3 DNA
.	TRBJ2-3	.	TRBV14	CASSQVANTQYF	TGTGCCAGCAGCCAAGTTGCCAATACGCAGTATTTT
TRBD1	TRBJ1-2	few	TRBV6-4	CASSDGGTAYGYTF	TGTGCCAGCAGTGACGGCGGGACAGCTTACGGCTACACCTTC
.	TRBJ1-1	.	TRBV2	CASSGPGSTEAFF	TGTGCCAGCAGTGGCCCGGGGAGCACTGAAGCTTTCTTT
.	TRBJ1-5	.	TRBV6-6	CATRDDSNQPQHF	TGTGCCACCAGAGATGATAGCAATCAGCCCCAGCATTTT
TRBD1	TRBJ1-1	once	TRBV24-1	CATSETGQGGTEAFF	TGTGCCACCAGTGAAACCGGACAGGGGGGCACTGAAGCTTTCTTT
TRBD2	TRBJ2-7	.	TRBV2	CASRELAASYEQYF	TGTGCCAGCAGGGAACTAGCGGCATCCTACGAGCAGTACTTC
.	TRBJ1-1	.	TRBV4-1	CASSQDPPQGWAEAFF	TGCGCCAGCAGCCAAGACCCCCCACAGGGATGGGCTGAAGCTTTCTTT
TRBD1	TRBJ1-6	.	TRBV3-1/TRBV3-2	CASSQTGLNSPLHF	TGTGCCAGCAGCCAGACAGGGCTAAATTCACCCCTCCACTTT
TRBD1	TRBJ1-6	.	TRBV11-1	CASSLEGASPLHF	TGTGCCAGCAGCTTAGAGGGGGCTTCACCCCTCCACTTT
.	TRBJ2-3	.	TRBV28	CASSLPSSGALDTQYF	TGTGCCAGCAGTTTACCCTCGAGCGGTGCCCTTGATACGCAGTATTTT
.	TRBJ1-2	.	TRBV30	CAWSVFVLNGYTF	TGTGCCTGGAGTGTATTTGTCCTAAATGGCTACACCTTC
.	TRBJ1-5	.	TRBV3-1/TRBV3-2	CASSLGRANQPQHF	TGTGCCAGCAGCCTCGGAAGGGCAAATCAGCCCCAGCATTTT
TRBD1	TRBJ2-7	.	TRBV19	CASSILGTGPSYEQYF	TGTGCCAGTAGTATCTTAGGGACAGGGCCTTCCTACGAGCAGTACTTC
.	TRBJ1-2	medium-sized	TRBV7-9	CASSLASSANYGYTF	TGTGCCAGCAGCTTAGCTTCATCTGCTAACTATGGCTACACCTTC
.	TRBJ1-1	.	TRBV2	CASSENGGSTEAFF	TGTGCCAGCAGTGAGAACGGAGGTTCCACTGAAGCTTTCTTT
TRBD1	TRBJ1-4	.	TRBV27	CASSPIYRGTNNEKLFF	TGTGCCAGCAGCCCGATCTACAGGGGAACCAACAATGAAAAACTGTTTTTT
.	TRBJ2-1	once	TRBV11-2	CASSVDFLGEQFF	TGTGCCAGCAGCGTGGACTTTCTTGGTGAGCAGTTCTTC
.	TRBJ2-3	.	TRBV24-1	CATSEWGKDTQYF	TGTGCCACCAGTGAATGGGGGAAAGATACGCAGTATTTT
TRBD2	TRBJ2-3	.	TRBV11-3	CASSSIAGGLRDTQYF	TGTGCCAGCAGCTCAATAGCGGGGGGACTGAGAGATACGCAGTATTTT
.	TRBJ1-5	.	TRBV3-1/TRBV3-2	CASSQDRWQPQHF	TGTGCCAGCAGCCAAGACAGGTGGCAGCCCCAGCATTTT
.	TRBJ1-1	.	TRBV5-6	CASSPPLPCTEAFF	TGTGCCAGCAGCCCTCCCCTACCCTGCACTGAAGCTTTCTTT
.	TRBJ1-1	few	TRBV19	CASSMGRGQNTEAFF	TGTGCCAGTAGTATGGGTCGGGGGCAGAACACTGAAGCTTTCTTT
TRBD1	TRBJ1-5	.	TRBV10-3	CAISDTKYDDREVQPQHF	TGTGCCATCAGTGACACAAAGTATGACGACAGGGAGGTACAGCCCCAGCATTTT
TRBD2	TRBJ2-5	few	TRBV2	CASRLETSGGETQYF	TGTGCCAGCAGACTTGAGACTAGCGGGGGAGAGACCCAGTACTTC
.	TRBJ1-1	.	TRBV6-5	CASSYDVMNTEAFF	TGTGCCAGCAGTTATGACGTCATGAACACTGAAGCTTTCTTT
.	TRBJ1-2	once	TRBV9	CASSVDGYGYTF	TGTGCCAGCAGCGTAGACGGCTATGGCTACACCTTC
TRBD2	TRBJ2-3	.	TRBV19	CASSKPGLAGPSGTQYF	TGTGCCAGTAGTAAGCCGGGACTAGCGGGTCCTTCAGGGACGCAGTATTTT
TRBD1	TRBJ2-3	.	TRBV5-4	CASNVVGQGRNTQYF	TGTGCCAGCAACGTAGTAGGACAGGGGAGGAATACGCAGTATTTT
.	TRBJ2-3	.	TRBV5-4	CASSSAGTDTQYF	TGTGCCAGCAGCTCCGCAGGGACAGATACGCAGTATTTT
.	TRBJ2-3	.	TRBV27	CASSLNRLSTDTQYF	TGTGCCAGCAGTTTAAATCGTCTGAGCACAGATACGCAGTATTTT
.	TRBJ2-2	.	TRBV7-2	CASSYRQVGAGELFF	TGTGCCAGCAGTTACAGACAGGTGGGGGCCGGGGAGCTGTTTTTT
.	TRBJ1-5	.	TRBV3-1/TRBV3-2	CASSQSGVDQPQHF	TGTGCCAGCAGCCAAAGTGGGGTCGATCAGCCCCAGCATTTT
.	TRBJ2-7	.	TRBV15	CATSGDYEQYF	TGTGCCACCAGCGGAGATTACGAGCAGTACTTC
TRBD2	TRBJ2-1	.	TRBV7-3	CASSPAGGNNEQFF	TGTGCCAGTTCTCCGGCGGGAGGTAATAATGAGCAGTTCTTC
TRBD1	TRBJ1-5	.	TRBV19	CASTATRGQISNQPQHF	TGTGCCAGTACCGCGACGAGGGGGCAGATTAGCAATCAGCCCCAGCATTTT
.	TRBJ1-1	.	TRBV6-5	CASTRDFLNTEAFF	TGTGCCAGCACCAGAGACTTCTTGAACACTGAAGCTTTCTTT
TRBD1	TRBJ2-5	.	TRBV19	CASSRMDRGPRETQYF	TGTGCCAGTAGTAGGATGGACAGGGGGCCGCGAGAGACCCAGTACTTC
TRBD2	TRBJ2-1	few	TRBV28	CASSSGLAGRNEQFF	TGTGCCAGCAGTTCGGGACTAGCGGGGCGAAATGAGCAGTTCTTC
.	TRBJ1-2	few	TRBV29-1	CSVVSGQSHGYTF	TGCAGCGTTGTATCAGGACAGTCCCATGGCTACACCTTC
.	TRBJ2-2	few	TRBV6-2/TRBV6-3	CASSRGELFF	TGTGCCAGCAGCCGCGGGGAGCTGTTTTTT
TRBD1	TRBJ2-2	.	TRBV6-1	CASSAGTGGRAGELFF	TGTGCCAGCAGTGCCGGGACAGGGGGCCGGGCCGGGGAGCTGTTTTTT
.	TRBJ2-3	once	TRBV7-3	CASSFDARADTQYF	TGTGCCAGCAGCTTTGATGCGAGGGCAGATACGCAGTATTTT
.	TRBJ2-7	.	TRBV7-9	CASSWLRKGIYEQYF	TGTGCCAGCAGCTGGTTAAGGAAGGGGATCTACGAGCAGTACTTC
.	TRBJ2-7	.	TRBV19	CASSGGGTYEQYF	TGTGCCAGTAGTGGGGGTGGAACCTACGAGCAGTACTTC
.	TRBJ1-4	.	TRBV6-1	CASSESSRPQSEKLFF	TGTGCCAGCAGTGAGTCCTCCAGGCCTCAGAGTGAAAAACTGTTTTTT
.	TRBJ1-2	.	TRBV7-9	CASSLAQNYGYTF	TGTGCCAGCAGCTTAGCGCAGAACTATGGCTACACCTTC
.	TRBJ1-2	.	TRBV28	CASTLGQIYGYTF	TGTGCCAGCACCTTGGGACAAATCTATGGCTACACCTTC
.	TRBJ1-2	.	TRBV28	CASRLYGYTF	TGTGCCAGCAGACTTTATGGCTACACCTTC
TRBD2	TRBJ2-1	few	TRBV11-2	CASSPGLWTSVTNEQFF	TGTGCCAGCAGCCCCGGCCTCTGGACTAGCGTAACTAATGAGCAGTTCTTC
.	TRBJ2-3	.	TRBV7-2	CASRRDLSDTQYF	TGTGCCAGCAGACGGGACCTCTCGGATACGCAGTATTTT
TRBD1	TRBJ1-2	.	TRBV7-9	CASSLGAAGQGLYGYTF	TGTGCCAGCAGCTTAGGAGCTGCGGGACAGGGACTCTATGGCTACACCTTC
TRBD2	TRBJ2-3	.	TRBV10-3	CAIRGGAGYSTDTQYF	TGTGCCATCAGGGGGGGAGCGGGGTATAGCACAGATACGCAGTATTTT
.	TRBJ1-5	.	TRBV11-2	CASSAGVINQPQHF	TGTGCCAGCAGCGCAGGGGTCATCAATCAGCCCCAGCATTTT
TRBD1	TRBJ1-1	.	TRBV28	CASYRDRGTEAFF	TGTGCCAGCTACCGGGACAGGGGAACTGAAGCTTTCTTT